The TCR beta chain under discussion was sequenced for a study of early T cells in non-severe SARS-CoV-2 infection. Trimming removed 4 bases from V and 7 bases from J, with 17 bases in between. Germline V lookup: CDR1 SGHNT, CDR2 YYREEE (reference sequence). This CDR3 has 14 amino acids. This clonotype was seen more than once but under ten times. Via MiXCR, TCRdb re-called the 5' RACE reads, giving one row per CDR3 protein. The sample lists 85,000 to 100,000 distinct CDR3 sequences, roughly 11% occurring once. The gene calls are TRBV5-4 and TRBJ1-2; maybe TRBD1 (5 bases). The sample in question was whole blood, obtained at baseline. The TCR comes from an adult who was a healthcare worker with PCR-confirmed SARS-CoV-2 infection or an uninfected control (not recorded which). CDR3 in DNA: TGTGCCAGCAGCCCTGGGCAGGGACTTCGTGGCTACACCTTC. This codes for CASSPGQGLRGYTF.